This T cell receptor (beta chain) derives from a study of blood T cell repertoires in COVID-19. The CDR3 is made up of 16 amino acids. Per germline, CDR1 SGHRS and CDR2 YFSETQ. V shed 4 bases, J shed 0 bases, and the junction held 5 bases outside the gene matches. The method was immunoSEQ multiplex PCR; TCRdb's version includes in-frame clones alone and lacks a portion of them. The data contain fewer than 350,000 clones, around 90% of them singletons. Source material: PBMCs or T cells enriched from blood (not recorded which). This receptor was identified in a man aged 55 to 70 who had recovered from COVID-19. This rearrangement joins TRBV5-1 to TRBJ2-7; 12 nucleotides agree with TRBD2. This chain's CDR3 is CASSAKTSGSSYEQYF. CDR3 bases: TGCGCCAGCAGCGCAAAGACTAGCGGGAGCTCCTACGAGCAGTACTTC.